This T cell receptor beta chain was obtained from a study of T-cell memory formation after mild COVID-19. TCRdb re-called the 5' RACE reads with MiXCR, one entry per CDR3 protein. The sample records 410,000 or so distinct CDR3 sequences, less than 25% being singletons. Trimming stripped 5 bases from V and 3 bases from J, with 15 bases between. The V gene's germline CDR1 is SGHTA and CDR2 FQGTGA. CDR3 length: 15 residues. The receptor's source is an adult woman who had mild COVID-19 (a few samples of this study predate the infection). Cell type and time point are not known. This sequence joins TRBV7-3 and TRBJ2-3; D may correspond to TRBD1 or TRBD2 (5 bases each). Sequenced sample: PBMCs or a T cell subset sorted from them (not recorded which). The CDR3 sequence: CASSTGRLRTDTQYF. The CDR3 nucleotides read TGTGCCAGCAGCACGGGACGGTTACGGACAGATACGCAGTATTTT. Drawing the rest from reference TRBV7-3 and TRBJ2-3, the complete variable domain is GAGVSQTPSNKVTEKGKYVELRCDPISGHTALYWYRQSLGQGPEFLIYFQGTGAADDSGLPNDRFFAVRPEGSVSTLKIQRTERGDSAVYLCASSTGRLRTDTQYFGPGTRLTVL.